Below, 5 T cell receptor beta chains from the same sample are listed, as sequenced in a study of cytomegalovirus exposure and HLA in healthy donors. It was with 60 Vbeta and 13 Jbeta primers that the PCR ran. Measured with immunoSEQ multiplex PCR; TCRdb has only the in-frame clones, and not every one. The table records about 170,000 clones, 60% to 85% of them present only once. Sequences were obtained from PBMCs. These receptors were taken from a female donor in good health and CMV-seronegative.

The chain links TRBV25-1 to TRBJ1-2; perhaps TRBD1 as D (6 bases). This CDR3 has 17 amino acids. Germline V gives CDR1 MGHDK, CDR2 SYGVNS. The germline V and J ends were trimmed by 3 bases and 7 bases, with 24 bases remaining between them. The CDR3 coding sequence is TGTGCCAGCAGTGAGAGGAATACAGGGTTTAAAGCGCGTGGCTACACCTTC. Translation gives CASSERNTGFKARGYTF.

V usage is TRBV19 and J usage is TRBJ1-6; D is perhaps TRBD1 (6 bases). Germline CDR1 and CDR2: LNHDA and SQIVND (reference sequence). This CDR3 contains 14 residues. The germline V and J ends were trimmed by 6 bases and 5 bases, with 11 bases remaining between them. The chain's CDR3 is CASRFWTDNSPLHF. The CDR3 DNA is TGTGCCAGTAGGTTTTGGACAGATAATTCACCCCTCCACTTT.

The CDR3: CASSFTGGGTGELFF. CDR3 DNA: TGCGCCAGCAGCTTTACAGGCGGGGGAACCGGGGAGCTGTTTTTT. The V and J genes are TRBV5-1 and TRBJ2-2, with TRBD2 matching over 7 bases. Trimming at V came to 2 bases and at J to 5 bases, leaving 6 bases not matched to a gene. The germline CDR1 and CDR2 sequences are SGHRS and YFSETQ. The CDR3 is 15 residues long. Filled out from reference TRBV5-1 and TRBJ2-2, the complete variable domain reads KAGVTQTPRYLIKTRGQQVTLSCSPISGHRSVSWYQQTPGQGLQFLFEYFSETQRNKGNFPGRFSGRQFSNSRSEMNVSTLELGDSALYLCASSFTGGGTGELFFGEGSRLTVL.

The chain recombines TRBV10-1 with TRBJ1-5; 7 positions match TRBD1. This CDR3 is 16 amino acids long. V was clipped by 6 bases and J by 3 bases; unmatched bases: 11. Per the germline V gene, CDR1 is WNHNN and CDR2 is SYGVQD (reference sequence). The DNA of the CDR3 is TGCGCCAGCAGAAAGACAGGGATGTTTGACAATCAGCCCCAGCATTTT. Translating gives CASRKTGMFDNQPQHF.

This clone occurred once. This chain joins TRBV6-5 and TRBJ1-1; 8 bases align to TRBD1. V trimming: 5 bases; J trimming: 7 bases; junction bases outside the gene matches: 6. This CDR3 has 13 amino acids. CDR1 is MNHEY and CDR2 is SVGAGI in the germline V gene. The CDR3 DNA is TGTGCCAGCAGTGACGGACAGGGTGGTGAAGCTTTCTTT. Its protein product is CASSDGQGGEAFF.